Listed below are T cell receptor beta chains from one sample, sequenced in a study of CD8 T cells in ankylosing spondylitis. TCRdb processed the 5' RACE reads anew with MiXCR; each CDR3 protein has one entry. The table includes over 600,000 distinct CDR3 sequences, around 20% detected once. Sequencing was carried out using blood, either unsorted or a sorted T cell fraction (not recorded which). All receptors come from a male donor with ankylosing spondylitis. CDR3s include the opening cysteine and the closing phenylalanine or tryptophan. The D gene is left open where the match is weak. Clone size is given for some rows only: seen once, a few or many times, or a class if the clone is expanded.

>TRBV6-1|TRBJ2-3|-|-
TGTGCCAGCAAACTAACGGGGCAGGCCCGCACAGATACGCAGTATTTT
CASKLTGQARTDTQYF
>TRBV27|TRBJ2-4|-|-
TGTGCCAGCAGTACCGGGACACGGAGAAACATTCAGTACTTC
CASSTGTRRNIQYF
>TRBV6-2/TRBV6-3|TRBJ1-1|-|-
TGTGCCAGCACCACCTGGGAGGGGACCGAAGCTTTCTTT
CASTTWEGTEAFF
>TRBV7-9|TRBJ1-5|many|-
TGTGCCAGCAGCTTAGGAGCAGTGAATCAGCCCCAGCATTTT
CASSLGAVNQPQHF
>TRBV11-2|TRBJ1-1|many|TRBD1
TGTGCCAGCAGCCCCAACAGGGGTGCGGGCACTGAAGCTTTCTTT
CASSPNRGAGTEAFF
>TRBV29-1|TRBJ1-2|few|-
TGCAGCGCGGCGACAGAAAGTGCTAACTATGGCTACACCTTC
CSAATESANYGYTF
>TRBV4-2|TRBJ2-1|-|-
TGTGCCAGCAGCCAAGATGCGGCATACAATGAGCAGTTCTTC
CASSQDAAYNEQFF
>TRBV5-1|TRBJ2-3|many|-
TGCGCCAGCAGTGGGTTGGGCAGGGCGATAGATACGCAGTATTTT
CASSGLGRAIDTQYF
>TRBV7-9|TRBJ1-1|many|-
TGTGCCAGCAGCTTGGAGGGATCTGAAGCTTTCTTT
CASSLEGSEAFF
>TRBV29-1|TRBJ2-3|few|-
TGCAGCGTTCGGGCAGGCGGCACAGATACGCAGTATTTT
CSVRAGGTDTQYF
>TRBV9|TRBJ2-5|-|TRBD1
TGTGCCAGCAGCGTAGGCGACAGGGCCCAAGAGACCCAGTACTTC
CASSVGDRAQETQYF
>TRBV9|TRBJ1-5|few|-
TGTGCCAGCAGCGTATTGCCCAAGCCCCAGCATTTT
CASSVLPKPQHF
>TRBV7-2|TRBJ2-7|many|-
TGTGCCAGCAGCCAGGGGGGGGACACAGGATACTACGAGCAGTACTTC
CASSQGGDTGYYEQYF
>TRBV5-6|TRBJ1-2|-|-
TGTGCCAGCAGCCTCTTGGGGGGAGAGCGCTACACCTTC
CASSLLGGERYTF
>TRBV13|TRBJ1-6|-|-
TGTGCCAGCAGCTTCGGTCAAACTGCCCGAGGTTCACCCCTCCACTTT
CASSFGQTARGSPLHF
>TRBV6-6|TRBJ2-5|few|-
TGTGCCAGCAGTGCGACTATGCAAGAGACCCAGTACTTC
CASSATMQETQYF
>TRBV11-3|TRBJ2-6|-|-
TGTGCCAGCCTTGGCGCGCTCTCTGGGGCCAACGTCCTGACTTTC
CASLGALSGANVLTF
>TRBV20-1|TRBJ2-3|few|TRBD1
TGCAGTGCTAGCCGCCGGGACAGATTCACAGATACGCAGTATTTT
CSASRRDRFTDTQYF
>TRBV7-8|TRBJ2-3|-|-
TGTGCCAGCAGCTTAGCCGCCGGTACCAACACAGATACGCAGTATTTT
CASSLAAGTNTDTQYF
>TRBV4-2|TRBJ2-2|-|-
TGTGCCAGCAGCCAAGAGTGGCAATACACCGGGGAGCTGTTTTTT
CASSQEWQYTGELFF
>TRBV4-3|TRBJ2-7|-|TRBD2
TGCGCCAGCAGCCAGGGACTAGATTTATACGAGCAGTACTTC
CASSQGLDLYEQYF
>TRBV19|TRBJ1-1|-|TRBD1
TGTGCCAGTCTTACCACAGGGGGAGTAGGTACTGAAGCTTTCTTT
CASLTTGGVGTEAFF
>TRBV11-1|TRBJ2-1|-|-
TGTGCCAGCACCTTGTGGGGGGCGGGGGCCCAGAGAGCGAACGATGAGCAGTTCTTC
CASTLWGAGAQRANDEQFF
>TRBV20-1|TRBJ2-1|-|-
TGCAGTGCTAGACATGTTGGGTATGAGCAGTTCTTC
CSARHVGYEQFF
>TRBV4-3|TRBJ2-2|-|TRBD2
TGCGCCAGCAGCCAAGGTGTAGCGGGGGACACCGGGGAGCTGTTTTTT
CASSQGVAGDTGELFF
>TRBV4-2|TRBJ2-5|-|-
TGTGCCAGCAGCCACCTTCAGATCTACCAGTACTTC
CASSHLQIYQYF